These 9 T cell receptor beta chains were all obtained from the same sample, sequenced in a study of T-cell memory formation after mild COVID-19. Via MiXCR, TCRdb re-called the 5' RACE reads, giving one row per CDR3 protein. The table has about 340,000 distinct CDR3 sequences, approximately 14% seen once. The sequencing input was PBMCs or a T cell subset sorted from them (not recorded which). The receptors stem from a man aged 18 to 29 who had mild COVID-19 (a few samples of this study predate the infection). Cell type and time point are not known.

This clonotype has a handful of counts. The chain couples TRBV5-6 to TRBJ1-5; 7 bases align to TRBD1. Germline CDR1 SGHDT, CDR2 YYEEEE. The CDR3 is 14 amino acids. V shed 7 bases, J shed 4 bases, and the junction held 8 bases outside the gene matches. In DNA form, the CDR3 reads TGTGCCAGCGGCAACAGGGGTGCGAATCAGCCCCAGCATTTT. It yields the protein CASGNRGANQPQHF.

This clonotype showed up just a few times. The chain is built from TRBV12-3 or TRBV12-4 and TRBJ2-5; 8 nucleotides line up with TRBD2. With 3 bases clipped from V and 5 bases from J, the junction kept 8 bases outside the gene matches. CDR3 length: 15 amino acids. This CDR3 reads CASSLESGGSETQYF. The CDR3 DNA reads TGTGCCAGCAGTTTGGAAAGCGGGGGATCGGAGACCCAGTACTTC.

The genes are TRBV20-1 and TRBJ1-6; 8 nucleotides agree with TRBD1. Looked up from germline, CDR1 is DFQATT and CDR2 is SNEGSKA (reference sequence). After removal of 6 bases from V and 10 bases from J, the junction contained 20 bases not matched to a gene. CDR3 length: 17 amino acids. The CDR3 loop reads CSAKDRVAGSGGSPLHF. Here the CDR3 DNA reads TGCAGTGCCAAGGACAGGGTGGCGGGATCTGGTGGCTCACCCCTCCACTTT.

This chain links TRBV12-3 or TRBV12-4 with TRBJ1-2, with a weak D call TRBD1 (6 bases). Trimming removed 6 bases from V and 8 bases from J, with 16 bases in between. The CDR3 extends over 13 amino acids. The chain's CDR3 is CASSSGHLSGYTF. In DNA, the CDR3 is TGTGCCAGCAGCTCGGGACATCTTTCCGGCTACACCTTC.

This sequence joins TRBV12-3 or TRBV12-4 and TRBJ1-2, with a possible D match to TRBD1 (6 bases). The CDR3 covers 14 residues. Deletions cut 8 bases from V and 2 bases from J, with 15 bases between. The CDR3 sequence: CASGYRALNYGYTF. For the CDR3, the DNA is TGTGCCAGCGGATACAGGGCCTTAAACTATGGCTACACCTTC.

This clonotype was observed a handful of times. This rearrangement joins TRBV5-1 to TRBJ2-1, with 11 bases matching TRBD2. The CDR3 is made up of 18 amino acids. J was trimmed by 6 bases and V by 2 bases; bases with no gene match: 13. Germline assignment: CDR1 SGHRS and CDR2 YFSETQ. The DNA of the CDR3 is TGCGCCAGCAGCTTCACGGCAGTTAGCGGGGGGGCTTCCAATGAGCAGTTCTTC. It yields the protein CASSFTAVSGGASNEQFF.

This clonotype was counted only a few times. The chain couples TRBV9 to TRBJ2-3; D perhaps matches TRBD2 (5 bases). V was shortened by 4 bases and J by 8 bases, with 11 bases between the two germline ends. Germline values: CDR1 SGDLS, CDR2 YYNGEE. The CDR3 runs 12 residues. In nucleotides, the CDR3 is TGTGCCAGCAGCATGGACTCTCCTACGCAGTATTTT. It translates to CASSMDSPTQYF.

This clonotype appeared a few times. This chain connects TRBV20-1 to TRBJ2-1; D is perhaps TRBD1 or TRBD2 (7 bases each). Trimming shortened V by 5 bases and J by 7 bases, and 18 bases separated the two germline ends. The CDR3 spans 14 residues. CDR1 is DFQATT and CDR2 is SNEGSKA in the germline V gene (reference sequence). CDR3 residues: CSAGLRRGGNEQFF. The CDR3 DNA reads TGCAGTGCTGGACTCCGCAGGGGGGGAAATGAGCAGTTCTTC.

The J gene is TRBJ1-2, the V gene TRBV4-3; D is uncertain. Germline V gene lookup returns CDR1 LGHNA and CDR2 YSLEER. The CDR3 runs 14 residues. Trimming pared 1 base from V and 1 base from J, leaving 7 bases between. CDR3 sequence: CASSQASGNYGYTF. For the CDR3, the DNA is TGCGCCAGCAGCCAAGCATCGGGTAACTATGGCTACACCTTC.